This T cell receptor beta chain was captured in a study of vaccination and CD4 T cells after COVID-19. Treatment meaning: roughly nine-day PBMC culture with coronavirus spike peptide pools or control peptides (ViraFEST assay). ViraFEST stimulated the growth of antigen-specific T cells using peptide pools and subsequently profiled their TCRs by sequencing. Around 2 million PBMCs per well were cultured with 10 IU/ml IL-2 and about 10 ug/ml peptide pools. Sequenced with the Oncomine TCR Beta short-read assay was DNA taken from cultured CD4+ T cells. TCRdb reanalysed the PCR reads using MiXCR and keeps one entry per CDR3 protein. There are around 20,000 distinct CDR3 sequences in the sample; 30% to 40% occur only once, and under 15% lies in the top ten. Regarding this clonotype: No antigen is known for it.

Sequenced sample: cultured CD4+ T cells from blood. The source is a human donor with COVID-19.

CDR3 DNA sequence: TGTGCCAGTAGTATGGTGATTAGGGCTTCACCCCTCCACTTT. Its protein product is CASSMVIRASPLHF. This sequence joins TRBV19 and TRBJ1-6; D call uncertain. Germline lookup yields CDR1 LNHDA and CDR2 SQIVND (reference sequence). CDR3 size: 14 residues. V was trimmed by 3 bases and J by 9 bases, leaving 12 bases between them.